Below, 21 T cell receptor beta chains from the same sample are listed, as sequenced in a study of blood T cell repertoires in COVID-19. Produced via immunoSEQ multiplex PCR; TCRdb's table is partial and in-frame only. The data contain some 150,000 clones, approximately 90% of them singletons. Sequenced input: peripheral blood. These TCRs come from a woman in her forties or fifties with active or convalescent COVID-19.

The V and J genes are TRBV6-2 or TRBV6-3 and TRBJ1-2, with a possible D match to TRBD1 (6 bases). The germline V gene has CDR1 MNHEY and CDR2 SVGEGT. The CDR3 sequence is 14 residues long. With 2 bases removed from V and 8 bases from J, the gap between germline ends came to 15 bases. CDR3 sequence reads: CASSYRAGESGYTF. The DNA of the CDR3 is TGTGCCAGCAGTTACCGGGCAGGGGAGAGCGGCTACACCTTC.

V usage is TRBV19 and J usage is TRBJ1-5; D is possibly TRBD1 (6 bases). CDR1 and CDR2 from the germline V gene are LNHDA and SQIVND (reference sequence). Trimming shortened V by 3 bases and J by 6 bases, and 15 bases separated the two germline ends. The CDR3 runs to 15 residues. The CDR3 protein is CASSMGRQVSQPQHF. The CDR3 region has the DNA TGTGCCAGTAGTATGGGGAGACAGGTCAGTCAGCCCCAGCATTTT. The variable domain in full, with the rest retrieved from reference TRBV19 and TRBJ1-5, is DGGITQSPKYLFRKEGQNVTLSCEQNLNHDAMYWYRQDPGQGLRLIYYSQIVNDFQKGDIAEGYSVSREKKESFPLTVTSAQKNPTAFYLCASSMGRQVSQPQHFGDGTRLSIL.

This rearrangement joins TRBV30 to TRBJ1-2; 7 nucleotides agree with TRBD1. J lost 5 bases, V lost 3 bases, and 12 bases had no gene match. Germline loops: CDR1 GTSNPN, CDR2 SVGIG (reference sequence). This CDR3 region has 15 residues. The CDR3 DNA reads TGTGCCTGGAGAGTTACCCCAGGGGGGTATTATGGCTACACCTTC. It encodes CAWRVTPGGYYGYTF. The entire variable domain, with the rest obtained from reference TRBV30 and TRBJ1-2, is as follows: SQTIHQWPATLVQPVGSPLSLECTVEGTSNPNLYWYRQAAGRGLQLLFYSVGIGQISSEVPQNLSASRPQDRQFILSSKKLLLSDSGFYLCAWRVTPGGYYGYTFGSGTRLTVV.

The genes are TRBV2 and TRBJ1-2; D is unresolved. CDR3 size: 11 residues. Deletions cut 5 bases from V and 3 bases from J, with 4 bases between. The germline V gene encodes CDR1 SNHLY and CDR2 FYNNEI. The CDR3 region is CASSTDYGYTF. Here the CDR3 DNA reads TGTGCCAGCAGTACGGACTATGGCTACACCTTC.

V gene TRBV21-1 combines with J gene TRBJ1-4. TRBV21-1 is assigned pseudogene status. The CDR3 has 14 residues. CDR3 nucleotides: TGTGCCAGCAGCGGCCGCGGGAAGAATGAAAAACTGTTTTTT. Residues: CASSGRGKNEKLFF.

This clone was detected only a few times. The V call is TRBV9, the J call TRBJ1-6; TRBD1 is a possible D gene (5 bases). The CDR3 length is 15 residues. Per germline, CDR1 SGDLS and CDR2 YYNGEE. V was pared by 0 bases and J by 5 bases, with 9 bases between. The CDR3 reads CASSVGGGNNSPLHF. The CDR3 DNA sequence: TGTGCCAGCAGCGTAGGGGGGGGAAATAATTCACCCCTCCACTTT.

The chain joins TRBV4-3 to TRBJ1-4; possible D gene TRBD1, 5 bases. V dropped 0 bases and J dropped 8 bases, with 10 bases sitting between them. This CDR3 spans 14 amino acids. Germline CDR1 reads LGHNA; CDR2 reads YSLEER. CDR3 residues: CASSQDRGGEKLFF. In nucleotides, the CDR3 is TGCGCCAGCAGCCAAGATCGTGGGGGGGAAAAACTGTTTTTT.

The chain recombines TRBV29-1 with TRBJ1-4, with 7 nucleotides matching TRBD1. The trim removed 8 bases at V and 3 bases at J, leaving 6 bases unmatched. The germline CDR1 and CDR2 sequences are SQVTM and ANQGSEA. The CDR3 has 13 residues. CDR3 region: CSTWDSSNEKLFF. The CDR3 bases are TGCAGCACTTGGGACAGCTCTAATGAAAAACTGTTTTTT.

V is TRBV7-9 and J is TRBJ1-2; D gene unclear. Trimming cost V 0 bases and J 2 bases, with 10 bases left between them. Germline V gene sequence: CDR1 SEHNR, CDR2 FQNEAQ (reference sequence). CDR3 length: 15 amino acids. The CDR3, as DNA: TGTGCCAGCAGCTTAGCAAGTACAGTCAACTATGGCTACACCTTC. This encodes CASSLASTVNYGYTF.

This clone was picked up a small number of times. The rearrangement uses TRBV25-1 and TRBJ2-2; 10 bases are a match to TRBD1. This CDR3 contains 14 residues. V dropped 7 bases and J dropped 9; count of bases not matched to a gene: 8. Germline V gene sequence: CDR1 MGHDK, CDR2 SYGVNS. CDR3 sequence: CASTDDRGPRELFF. The CDR3 DNA sequence: TGTGCCAGCACCGATGACAGGGGGCCTAGGGAGCTGTTTTTT.

The gene calls are TRBV28 and TRBJ1-2, with 9 positions matching TRBD1. V lost 3 bases and J lost 4; bases outside the gene matches: 12. This CDR3 contains 17 residues. Looked up from germline, CDR1 is MDHEN and CDR2 is SYDVKM. This chain's CDR3 is CASSFNGWDRAGYGYTF. CDR3 coding DNA: TGTGCCAGCAGTTTTAATGGCTGGGACAGGGCTGGCTATGGCTACACCTTC.

This clone was observed a single time. The gene calls are TRBV28 and TRBJ2-7; 7 bases fit TRBD2. There are 16 residues in the CDR3. Trimming removed 5 bases from V and 1 base from J; junction bases left unmatched: 11. Germline CDR1 and CDR2: MDHEN and SYDVKM. The CDR3 is CASSQRPLAASYEQYF. In DNA form, the CDR3 reads TGTGCCAGCAGTCAAAGACCTCTAGCGGCATCCTACGAGCAGTACTTC.

To note about this clone: A read error may produce the germline difference seen at one junction end. The J gene is TRBJ1-2, the V gene TRBV27; 11 nucleotides line up with TRBD1. Germline V gene data show CDR1 as MNHEY and CDR2 as SMNVEV (reference sequence). This CDR3 region has 13 residues. As DNA, the CDR3 is TGTGCCAGCTCGAGCGCAGGACAGGGGGCCCTTCTCTTC. Its translation is CASSSAGQGALLF.

The V call is TRBV6-4, the J call TRBJ2-3; the match to TRBD1 covers 9 bases. The CDR3 loop spans 15 amino acids. The germline gives CDR1 MRHNA, CDR2 SNTAGT. J lost 6 bases, V lost 0 bases, and 4 bases had no gene match. CDR3 region: CASSDSGQGSDTQYF. In DNA, the CDR3 is TGTGCCAGCAGTGACTCGGGACAGGGATCGGATACGCAGTATTTT.

The chain employs TRBV14 and TRBJ2-7; the D gene is possibly TRBD2 (5 bases). V gave up 0 bases and J gave up 3 bases, with 12 bases separating them. The CDR3 is 15 residues long. The germline CDR1 and CDR2 sequences are SGHDN and FVKESK. This CDR3 reads CASSQEAGSSYEQYF. In nucleotides, the CDR3 is TGTGCCAGCAGCCAAGAGGCGGGCAGCAGCTACGAGCAGTACTTC.

The chain combines TRBV11-3 with TRBJ2-7, with 7 bases fitting TRBD2. Germline V CDR1 and CDR2: SGHNT, YENEEA. This CDR3 region has 14 residues. V dropped 10 bases and J dropped 7; count of bases not matched to a gene: 16. CDR3 nucleotide sequence: TGTGCCAACAGACGGGGGGAGGCTCATTGGGAGCAGTACTTC. Translated: CANRRGEAHWEQYF.

The genes are TRBV2 and TRBJ1-5; no clear D gene. This CDR3 has 16 residues. Trimming left V 0 bases short and J 6 bases short, with 15 bases between. Germline-derived CDR1 and CDR2 are SNHLY and FYNNEI. The CDR3 DNA reads TGTGCCAGCAGTGAAGCGCTTCGGAGTGGATTTCAGCCCCAGCATTTT. It translates to CASSEALRSGFQPQHF.

This chain links TRBV9 with TRBJ1-6; 8 bases agree with TRBD1. The germline gives CDR1 SGDLS, CDR2 YYNGEE. There are 14 residues in the CDR3. The V segment lost 4 bases and the J segment 13 bases; nucleotides outside the gene matches: 10. CDR3 protein: CASSITDREDPLHF. The CDR3 region has the DNA TGTGCCAGCAGCATTACGGACAGGGAAGATCCCCTCCACTTT.

The CDR3 loop reads CASSPGGRGTEAFF. The CDR3 region has the DNA TGTGCCAGCAGCCCCGGGGGGAGGGGCACTGAAGCTTTCTTT. The rearrangement links TRBV5-8 to TRBJ1-1; D is possibly TRBD1 (5 bases). Germline assignment: CDR1 SGHTS and CDR2 YDEGEE. V lost 4 bases and J lost 4, with 14 bases in between. The length of the CDR3 is 14 residues. Full variable domain (rest looked up from reference TRBV5-8 and TRBJ1-1): EAGVTQSPTHLIKTRGQQATLRCSPISGHTSVYWYQQALGLGLQFLLWYDEGEERNRGNFPPRFSGRQFPNYSSELNVNALELEDSALYLCASSPGGRGTEAFFGQGTRLTVV.

J is TRBJ2-2 and V is TRBV5-1, with 11 nucleotides matching TRBD2. V trimming: 4 bases; J trimming: 5 bases; junction bases outside the gene matches: 7. The CDR3 is 16 amino acids. In germline, CDR1 is SGHRS, CDR2 YFSETQ. The CDR3 coding sequence is TGCGCCAGCAGCCAACCGGGACTAGCGGAGACCGGGGAGCTGTTTTTT. Translating gives CASSQPGLAETGELFF.

The chain recombines TRBV2 with TRBJ2-2, with a weak D call TRBD1 (6 bases). V lost 6 bases and J 6 bases, leaving 14 bases between the germline ends. Germline values: CDR1 SNHLY, CDR2 FYNNEI. This CDR3 comprises 14 residues. CDR3 amino acids: CASRGGGSAGELFF. The CDR3 DNA reads TGTGCCAGCAGGGGTGGGGGCTCGGCCGGGGAGCTGTTTTTT.